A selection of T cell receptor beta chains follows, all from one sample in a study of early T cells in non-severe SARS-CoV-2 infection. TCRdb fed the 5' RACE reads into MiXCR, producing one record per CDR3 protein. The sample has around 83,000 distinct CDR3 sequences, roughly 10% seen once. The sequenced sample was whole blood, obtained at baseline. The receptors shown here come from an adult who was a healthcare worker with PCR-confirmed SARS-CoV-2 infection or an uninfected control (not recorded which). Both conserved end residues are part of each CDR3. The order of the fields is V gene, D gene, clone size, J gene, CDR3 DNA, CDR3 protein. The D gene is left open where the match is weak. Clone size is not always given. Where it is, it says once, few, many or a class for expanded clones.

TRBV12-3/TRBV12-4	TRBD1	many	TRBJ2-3	TGTGCCAGCAGTTCTCAGGGGGCCGGCACAGATACGCAGTATTTT	CASSSQGAGTDTQYF
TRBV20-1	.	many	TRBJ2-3	TGCAGTGCTAGGGACCCCCGCGCGTGGGATACGCAGTATTTT	CSARDPRAWDTQYF
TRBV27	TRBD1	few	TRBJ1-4	TGTGCCAGCAGTCCGACAGGGTCGGCTAATGAAAAACTGTTTTTT	CASSPTGSANEKLFF
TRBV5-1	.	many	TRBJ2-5	TGCGCCAGCAGATCAGCAGAGACCCAGTACTTC	CASRSAETQYF
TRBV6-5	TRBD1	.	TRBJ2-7	TGTGCCAGCAGTGCCGGGACAGGGTATCACGAGCAGTACTTC	CASSAGTGYHEQYF
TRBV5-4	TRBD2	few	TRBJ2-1	TGTGCCAGCAGCTTGCGTGGCGGGAGGGACAATGAGCAGTTCTTC	CASSLRGGRDNEQFF
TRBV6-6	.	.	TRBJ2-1	TGTGCCAGCAGTCCACAGGTTTACAATGAGCAGTTCTTC	CASSPQVYNEQFF
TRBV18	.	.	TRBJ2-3	TGTGCCAGCTCACCCCGGCAGGGAGGAGATACGCAGTATTTT	CASSPRQGGDTQYF
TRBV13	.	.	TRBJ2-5	TGTGCCAGCAGATTTGGGGGAGAAGAGACCCAGTACTTC	CASRFGGEETQYF
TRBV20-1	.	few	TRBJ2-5	TGCAGTGCTAGAGCAGAGGCGGGTCAAGAGACCCAGTACTTC	CSARAEAGQETQYF
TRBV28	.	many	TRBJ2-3	TGTGCCAGCAGGGGTGAACTAGAGGCCGATACGCAGTATTTT	CASRGELEADTQYF
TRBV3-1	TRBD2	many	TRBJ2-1	TGTGCCAGCAGCCAAGAAGTGGAGACTAGCATAGGCATTCAGTTCTTC	CASSQEVETSIGIQFF
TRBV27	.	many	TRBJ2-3	TGTGCCAGCAGTATACGATACAACTACACAGATACGCAGTATTTT	CASSIRYNYTDTQYF
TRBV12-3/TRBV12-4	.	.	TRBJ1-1	TGTGCCAGCAGTACCGTCCGGGCTGAAGCTTTCTTT	CASSTVRAEAFF
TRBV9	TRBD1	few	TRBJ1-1	TGTGCCAGCAGCGGACCAACCCGGGACAGAGGCTCCACTGAAGCTTTCTTT	CASSGPTRDRGSTEAFF
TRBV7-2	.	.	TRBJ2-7	TGTGCCAGCAGCTTGTCCCCCTCCCGATCCTCCCCCTACGAGCAGTACTTC	CASSLSPSRSSPYEQYF
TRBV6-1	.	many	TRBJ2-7	TGTGCCAGCAGCCCCAGGGACGAACACTACGAGCAGTACTTC	CASSPRDEHYEQYF
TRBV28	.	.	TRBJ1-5	TGTGCCAGCAGTTTTCTGACGGACCTTCCCAGACCTAGTCAGCCCCAGCATTTT	CASSFLTDLPRPSQPQHF
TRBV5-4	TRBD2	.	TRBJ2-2	TGTGCCAGCAGCCCAGGAGGACTAGCGGGCACCGGGGAGCTGTTTTTT	CASSPGGLAGTGELFF
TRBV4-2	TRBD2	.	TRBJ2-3	TGTGCCAGCAGCCTCCTAGGACTAGCGGGAGGGCCGGGAGATACGCAGTATTTT	CASSLLGLAGGPGDTQYF
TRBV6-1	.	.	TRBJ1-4	TGTGCCAGCAGTGAACAGAATGAAAAACTGTTTTTT	CASSEQNEKLFF
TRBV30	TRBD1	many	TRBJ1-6	TGTGCCTGGACCCGCGACAGGGATAGGTCCTATAATTCACCCCTCCACTTT	CAWTRDRDRSYNSPLHF
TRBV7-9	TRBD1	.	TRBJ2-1	TGTGCCAGCGAGGGACAGGGGACATACAATGAGCAGTTCTTC	CASEGQGTYNEQFF
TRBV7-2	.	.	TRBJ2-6	TGTGCCAGCAGCTTATCCGGGCGTGGGGCCAACGTCCTGACTTTC	CASSLSGRGANVLTF
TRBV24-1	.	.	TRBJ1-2	TGTGCCACCAGTGACACAGGGATCTATGGCTACACCTTC	CATSDTGIYGYTF